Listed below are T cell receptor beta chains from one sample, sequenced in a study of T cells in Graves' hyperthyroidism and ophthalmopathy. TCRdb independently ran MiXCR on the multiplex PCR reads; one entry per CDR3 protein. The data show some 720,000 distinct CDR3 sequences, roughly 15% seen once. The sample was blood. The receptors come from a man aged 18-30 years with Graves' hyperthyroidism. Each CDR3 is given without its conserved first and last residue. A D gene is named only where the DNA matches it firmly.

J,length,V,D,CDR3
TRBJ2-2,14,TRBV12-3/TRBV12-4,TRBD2,ASSTRTSGREGELF
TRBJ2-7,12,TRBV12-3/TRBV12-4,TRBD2,ASSWTSGNSEQY
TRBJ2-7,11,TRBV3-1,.,ASSQWNNHEQY
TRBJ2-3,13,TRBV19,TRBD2,ASSRLAGAEDTQY
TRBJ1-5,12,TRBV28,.,ASSFPPAGQPQH
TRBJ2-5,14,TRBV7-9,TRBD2,ASSSVQRGWGETQY
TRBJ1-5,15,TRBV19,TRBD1,ASSWVPGRGLDQPQH
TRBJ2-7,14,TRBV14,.,ASSPSFGGTPYEQY
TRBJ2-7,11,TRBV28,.,ASDDGSQYEQY
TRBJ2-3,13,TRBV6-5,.,ASSYSSIGTDTQY
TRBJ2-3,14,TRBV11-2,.,ASSLTPGKGADTQY
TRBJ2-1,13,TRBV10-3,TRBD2,AITVGGGSYNEQF
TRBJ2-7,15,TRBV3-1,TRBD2,ASSQRGTSGRYYEQY
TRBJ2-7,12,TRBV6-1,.,ASSKDRTTYEQY
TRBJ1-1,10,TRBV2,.,ASRGGNTEAF
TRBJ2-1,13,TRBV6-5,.,ASSYSKLTYNEQF
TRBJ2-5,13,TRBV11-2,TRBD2,ASSLREGRQETQY
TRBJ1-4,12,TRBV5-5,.,ASSTDRQYEKLF
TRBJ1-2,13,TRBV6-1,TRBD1,ASSEKGTGRGGYT
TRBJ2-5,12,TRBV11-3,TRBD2,ASSLGLGRETQY
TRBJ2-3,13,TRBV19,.,ASSILGVRTDTQY
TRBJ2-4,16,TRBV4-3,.,ASSLTSSPASAKNIQY
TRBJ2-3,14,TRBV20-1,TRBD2,SAITALAGKGGTQY
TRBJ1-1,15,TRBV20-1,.,SAQADGGGYLRTEAF
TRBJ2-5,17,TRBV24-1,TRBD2,ATSDLRLAGGGIQETQY
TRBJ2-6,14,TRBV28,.,ASTLGAVAGANVLT
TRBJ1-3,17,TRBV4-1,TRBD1,ASSLLRPKTGSSGNTIY
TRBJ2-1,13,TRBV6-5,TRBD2,ASSYIAGGRNEQF
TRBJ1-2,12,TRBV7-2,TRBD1,ASRSGQGSGGYT
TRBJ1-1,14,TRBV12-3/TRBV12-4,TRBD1,ASSQDRVGMNTEAF
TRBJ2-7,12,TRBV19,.,ASSIASGTYEQY
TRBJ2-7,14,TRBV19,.,ASSRARGVATYEQY
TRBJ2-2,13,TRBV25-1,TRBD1,ASRSGTGPAGELF
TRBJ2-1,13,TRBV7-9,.,ASSDIAVSYNEQF
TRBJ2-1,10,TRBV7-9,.,ASSSAAVRGF
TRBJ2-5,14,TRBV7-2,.,ASSLIGAPVQETQY
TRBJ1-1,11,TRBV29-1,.,SVARGQGTEAF
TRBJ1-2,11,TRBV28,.,ASSLLGPDGYT
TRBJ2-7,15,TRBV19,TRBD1,ASSRWDRGRSFYEQY
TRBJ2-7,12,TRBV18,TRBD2,ASSRQAGGYEQY
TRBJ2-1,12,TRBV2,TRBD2,ASGGTSGINEQF
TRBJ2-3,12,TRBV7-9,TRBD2,ASSSGGVPDTQY
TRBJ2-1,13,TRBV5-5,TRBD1,ASSPTGDIYNEQF
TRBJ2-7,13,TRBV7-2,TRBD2,ASSLEGGSSYEQY
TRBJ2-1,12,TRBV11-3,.,ASRLGRVQGEQF
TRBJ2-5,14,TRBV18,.,ASSLEGGHLQETQY
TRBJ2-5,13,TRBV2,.,ASSPGTRGQETQY
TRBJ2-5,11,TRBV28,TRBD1,ASSGRQGGTQY
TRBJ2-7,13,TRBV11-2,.,ASSLVGEGIYEQY
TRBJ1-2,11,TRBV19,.,ASSIGSVYGYT
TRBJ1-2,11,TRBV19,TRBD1,ASRDRINYGYT
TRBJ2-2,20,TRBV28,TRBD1,ASSFTDPLRDRDQPDTGELF
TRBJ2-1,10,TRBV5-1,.,ASSSEGGEQF
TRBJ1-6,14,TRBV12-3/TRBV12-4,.,ASSDRDGAYNSPLH
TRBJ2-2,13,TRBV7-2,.,ASSLVVLTTGELF